This TCR beta chain stems from a study of T cells in localized non-small cell lung cancer. The assay was immunoSEQ multiplex PCR, and TCRdb's table has in-frame clones only and misses some. The sample has approximately 3,800 clones, 41% seen once. CDR1 and CDR2 (germline): SGDLS, YYNGEE. The CDR3 length is 12 residues. Unmatched junction bases numbered 7, after V lost 7 bases and J lost 6 bases. Study-level points and caveats: Highest T cell clonality was seen in uninvolved adjacent lung, surpassing that measured in tumor. Heterogeneity remains possible, as sequencing covered one tumor region only.

Worth noting for this clone: Its antigen is unidentified.

This specimen consisted of lung tumor tissue, obtained before any cancer treatment. The origin of this receptor is a woman aged 40-75 years with stage I lung adenocarcinoma. The chain uses TRBV9 and TRBJ2-7, with 7 bases identical to TRBD2. This CDR3 is CASGREIAEQYF. The CDR3 nucleotides are TGTGCCAGCGGGAGGGAGATTGCCGAGCAGTACTTC.